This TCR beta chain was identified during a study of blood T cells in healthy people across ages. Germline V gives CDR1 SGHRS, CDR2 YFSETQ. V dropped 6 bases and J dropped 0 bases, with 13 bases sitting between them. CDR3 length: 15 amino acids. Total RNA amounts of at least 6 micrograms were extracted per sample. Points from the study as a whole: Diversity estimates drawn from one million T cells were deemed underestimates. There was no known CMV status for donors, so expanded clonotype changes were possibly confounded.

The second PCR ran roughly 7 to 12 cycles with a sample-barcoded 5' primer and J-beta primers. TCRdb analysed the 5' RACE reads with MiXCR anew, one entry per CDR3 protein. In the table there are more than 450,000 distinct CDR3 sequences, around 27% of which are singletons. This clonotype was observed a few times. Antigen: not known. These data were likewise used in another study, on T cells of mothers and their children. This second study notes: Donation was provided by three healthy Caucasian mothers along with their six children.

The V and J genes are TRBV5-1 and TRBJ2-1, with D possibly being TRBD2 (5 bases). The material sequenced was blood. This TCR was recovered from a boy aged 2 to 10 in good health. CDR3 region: CASNPSGISYNEQFF. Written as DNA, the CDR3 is TGCGCCAGCAACCCTTCCGGGATCTCCTACAATGAGCAGTTCTTC.